This TCR beta chain came from a study of blood T cells in healthy people across ages. The study's findings and limits: The recorded TCR beta diversity per million T cells decreased in a roughly linear manner with age. Unknown donor CMV status possibly confounded expanded clonotype changes.

A second PCR of about 6 to 12 cycles used a sample-barcoded 5' primer and a J-beta primer mix. TCRdb called the 5' RACE reads again in MiXCR, with one record for every CDR3 protein. The profile shows roughly 1.6 million distinct CDR3 sequences, 34% of them singletons. Germline lookup yields CDR1 MDHEN and CDR2 SYDVKM. The CDR3 is made up of 17 amino acids. Trimming pared 3 bases from V and 5 bases from J, leaving 20 bases between. In terms of origin and age, donors were healthy Caucasian individuals from Russia aged roughly 6 to 100. Turning to this clonotype: The antigen remains unidentified.

This chain connects TRBV28 to TRBJ2-1; D is tentatively TRBD1 or TRBD2 (5 bases each). This TCR was recovered from a woman aged 25-40 years in good health. Sequenced material: blood. This CDR3 reads CASSFLAGTSIHNEQFF. The DNA of the CDR3 is TGTGCCAGCAGTTTTCTCGCAGGGACCTCTATCCACAATGAGCAGTTCTTC.